This T cell receptor (beta chain) comes out of a study of blood T cell repertoires in COVID-19. The repertoire was sequenced with immunoSEQ multiplex PCR; TCRdb's copy has only in-frame clones and lacks some. The sample holds under 95,000 clones, roughly four fifths seen once. This clone was found once. Between the trimmed V and J ends, which lost 2 bases and 6 bases, there was a span of 12 bases. The CDR3 spans 14 residues. CDR1 SGHTA and CDR2 FQGTGA come from the germline V gene. The chain links TRBV7-3 to TRBJ2-3; D possibly corresponds to TRBD1 (5 bases). The receptor comes from a man aged 50 to 59 with acute or convalescent COVID-19. Sequencing input: peripheral blood. CDR3 residues: CASSLGAAGDTQYF. CDR3 DNA sequence: TGTGCCAGCAGCTTAGGGGCCGCCGGGGATACGCAGTATTTT.